This TCR beta chain was retrieved from a study of identical twins. TCRdb re-analysed the 5' RACE reads in MiXCR, keeping a single row per CDR3 protein. Of some 590,000 distinct CDR3 sequences detected, 7.5% to 10% appear once; the ten largest clones hold roughly 3%. The CDR3 has 15 residues. The germline gives CDR1 MNHEY, CDR2 SVGEGT. V was clipped by 7 bases and J by 0 bases, with 13 bases between them. This clonotype was observed a few times. The same specimen was also included in a second study, on yellow fever vaccine responses in identical twins.

The sequenced material came from PBMCs. The clonotype was recovered from a woman aged 18-29 years in good health. This rearrangement joins TRBV6-2 or TRBV6-3 to TRBJ1-5; D might be TRBD1 (5 bases). The CDR3 region is CASTTREYSNQPQHF. DNA of the CDR3: TGTGCCAGCACCACCAGGGAATATAGCAATCAGCCCCAGCATTTT.